This T cell receptor beta chain derives from a study of technical replicates of blood from a handful of donors. Produced via immunoSEQ multiplex PCR; TCRdb's table is partial and in-frame only. This table has tens of thousands of clones, 85% to 95% appearing once. The CDR3 has 14 amino acids. Trimming left V 1 base short and J 8 bases short, with 12 bases between. CDR1 KGHSH and CDR2 LQKENI come from the germline V gene. The V and J genes are TRBV18 and TRBJ1-3; D not certain. The sample taken for sequencing was T cells isolated from PBMCs. The clonotype originates from a human donor in good health. CDR3 DNA sequence: TGTGCCAGCTCACCACTGAGTGCTTTAGACACCATATATTTT. It specifies CASSPLSALDTIYF.